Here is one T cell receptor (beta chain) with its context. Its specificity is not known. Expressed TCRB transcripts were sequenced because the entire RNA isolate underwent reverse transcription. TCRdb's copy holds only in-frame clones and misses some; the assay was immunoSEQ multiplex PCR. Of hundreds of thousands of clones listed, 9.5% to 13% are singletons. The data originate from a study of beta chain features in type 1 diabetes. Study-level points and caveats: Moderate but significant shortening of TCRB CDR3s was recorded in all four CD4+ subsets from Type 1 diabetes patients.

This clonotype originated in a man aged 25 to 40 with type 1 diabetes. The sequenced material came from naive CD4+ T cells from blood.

In nucleotides, the CDR3 is TGTGCCAGCAGCCGCCTCCCACTTGGTCTGGAGACCCAGTACTTC. Its translation: CASSRLPLGLETQYF. The rearrangement joins TRBV14 to TRBJ2-5; D is uncertain. This CDR3 region has 15 residues. Trimming shortened V by 4 bases and J by 5 bases, and 17 bases separated the two germline ends. CDR1 is SGHDN, CDR2 FVKESK, per germline.